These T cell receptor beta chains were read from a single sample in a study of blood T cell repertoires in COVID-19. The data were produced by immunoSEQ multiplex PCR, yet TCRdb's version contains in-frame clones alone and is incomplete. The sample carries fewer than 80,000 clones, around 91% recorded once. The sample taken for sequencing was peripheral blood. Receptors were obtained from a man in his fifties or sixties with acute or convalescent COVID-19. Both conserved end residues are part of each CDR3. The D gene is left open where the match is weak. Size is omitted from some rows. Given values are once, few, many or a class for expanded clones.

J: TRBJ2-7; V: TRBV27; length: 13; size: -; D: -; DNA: TGTGCCAGCAGTAGACTTAGCGTTTACGAGCAGTACTTC; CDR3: CASSRLSVYEQYF
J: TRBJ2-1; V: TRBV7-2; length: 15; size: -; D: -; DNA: TGTGCCAGCAGCTTACGGGCGGGAACCTACAATGAGCAGTTCTTC; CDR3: CASSLRAGTYNEQFF
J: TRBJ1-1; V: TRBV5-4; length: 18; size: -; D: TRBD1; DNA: TGTGCCAGCAGCCCACCCCCAGGAACAGGGGCGGAGAACACTGAAGCTTTCTTT; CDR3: CASSPPPGTGAENTEAFF
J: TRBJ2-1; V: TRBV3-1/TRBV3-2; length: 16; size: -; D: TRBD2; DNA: TGTGCCAGCAGCCACGGACTAGCGGGAGAGGTAGATGAGCAGTTCTTC; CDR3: CASSHGLAGEVDEQFF
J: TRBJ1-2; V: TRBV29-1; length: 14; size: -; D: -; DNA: TGCAGCGTTGAAGATCAAGGGGCTTACTATGGCTACACCTTC; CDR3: CSVEDQGAYYGYTF
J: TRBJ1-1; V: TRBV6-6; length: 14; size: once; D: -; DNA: TGTGCCAGCAGTTACTCGATTGCGGGCACTGAAGCTTTCTTT; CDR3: CASSYSIAGTEAFF
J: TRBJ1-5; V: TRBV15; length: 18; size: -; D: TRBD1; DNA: TGTGCCACCAGCAGAGATCCCGCCGGGGACAGGGGGTATCAGCCCCAGCATTTT; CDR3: CATSRDPAGDRGYQPQHF
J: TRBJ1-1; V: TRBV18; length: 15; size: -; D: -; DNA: TGTGCCAGCTCACCACCAGGTCAGGGGAACACTGAAGCTTTCTTT; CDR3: CASSPPGQGNTEAFF
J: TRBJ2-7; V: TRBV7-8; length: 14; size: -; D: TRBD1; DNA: TGTGCCAGCAGCTCGGGACAGGGGGTTGGCGAGCAGTACTTC; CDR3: CASSSGQGVGEQYF
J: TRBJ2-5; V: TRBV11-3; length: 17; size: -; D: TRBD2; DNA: TGTGCCAGCAGCTTAGGCCCCCAAGCGGGAGGGCAAGAGACCCAGTACTTC; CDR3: CASSLGPQAGGQETQYF
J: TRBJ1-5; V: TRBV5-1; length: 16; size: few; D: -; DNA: TGCGCCAGCAGCTTGTGGTCCGGTGGTAGCAATCAGCCCCAGCATTTT; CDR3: CASSLWSGGSNQPQHF
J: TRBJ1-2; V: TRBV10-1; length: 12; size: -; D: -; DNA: TGCGCCAGCAGACAGGGTAGGTATGGCTACACCTTC; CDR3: CASRQGRYGYTF